This entry describes one T cell receptor beta chain. Using immunoSEQ multiplex PCR, the repertoire was profiled, and TCRdb retains in-frame clones only, with some absent. The top ten clones hold over 4% of a sample with some 46,000 clones, more than 75% of them seen once. CDR1 is SGDLS, CDR2 YYNGEE, per germline. The CDR3 has 21 amino acids. The trim removed 0 bases at V and 4 bases at J, leaving 22 bases unmatched. The data derive from a study of blood T cell repertoires in COVID-19. The wider study: Donors in the United States, Italy and Spain gave samples during acute or convalescent COVID-19. From T cells, B-cell-depleted T cells, or PBMCs came the material, which was cDNA or gDNA.

This receptor was obtained from a human donor in a cohort sampled during active COVID-19. The material sequenced was peripheral blood. V gene TRBV9 combines with J gene TRBJ2-3, with TRBD1 identical over 8 bases. CDR3 amino acids: CASSVVGTQWTGWDRPDTQYF. In DNA, the CDR3 is TGTGCCAGCAGCGTAGTGGGAACCCAATGGACAGGGTGGGATAGGCCAGATACGCAGTATTTT.